This T cell receptor beta chain comes out of a study of response to subunit inactivated influenza vaccine. Study results and caveats: After each seasonal influenza vaccination, few new T cells are recruited, the authors suggested.

This clonotype was found a few times. Its antigen is unknown. The V and J ends lost 3 bases and 7 bases respectively, with 13 bases between them. Germline V gene data show CDR1 as SGHTA and CDR2 as FQGNSA. The CDR3 totals 15 residues. TCRdb recomputed calls from the RT-PCR reads with MiXCR, one row per CDR3 protein. The data show 550,000 to 800,000 distinct CDR3 sequences, with approximately 14% seen just once and around 10% held by the top ten. The source is a man aged 45-65 years who received an inactivated influenza vaccine. This chain uses TRBV7-2 with TRBJ2-6; no definite D call. This specimen consisted of PBMCs from blood, obtained about 12 days after vaccination. CDR3 DNA: TGTGCCAGCAGCTTCGTGTTAAGGCGAGCCAACGTCCTGACTTTC. Amino acids: CASSFVLRRANVLTF.